The clone carrying this T cell receptor (beta chain) was counted between two and nine times. Its antigen remains unidentified. The sample originates from a study of identical twins' blood T cells. Notes on the study in general: Twins shared more top CDR3 clonotypes than unrelated donors did.

V was clipped by 7 bases and J by 1 base; unmatched bases: 7. The CDR3 loop spans 16 amino acids. Each TCR cDNA library carried sample-specific barcodes on both ends. Original processing notes: Each library had 2.2 to 3.6 million CDR3 reads and about 100,000 to nearly 500,000 clonotypes. TCRdb recomputed calls from the 5' RACE reads with MiXCR, one row per CDR3 protein. In this record, the V and J calls reflect TCRdb's handling and not the investigators' own analysis. Among 350,000 to 400,000 distinct CDR3 sequences listed, over 25% were seen once. Sequencing was performed on PBMCs. This TCR derives from a woman aged 18-49 years in good health. This rearrangement joins TRBV12-3 or TRBV12-4 to TRBJ2-2; TRBD1 agrees at 9 bases. Here the CDR3 DNA reads TGTGCCAGCACCGATGGGGGACAGGGGAACACCGGGGAGCTGTTTTTT. Translating gives CASTDGGQGNTGELFF.